These 26 T cell receptor beta chains came from one sample sequenced in a study of blood T cell repertoires in COVID-19 (dated by TCRdb to about 2020). The library was generated by the immunoSEQ multiplex PCR assay. TCRdb carries this immuneACCESS record with in-frame sequences only. Its versions omit some clonotypes, under half of them owing to an unresolved V gene in the studies checked, with the rest unexplained. This sample gives roughly 440,000 clones in total; approximately 89% of them show up just once. The ten biggest clones cover roughly 13% of the sample. The sequenced material came from peripheral blood. The receptor set was obtained from a woman aged 50 to 60 with COVID-19, enrolled during active disease.

CDR3 nucleotide sequence: TGCGCCAGCAGCTGGGACATGGGTGAGCAGTTCTTC. As protein: CASSWDMGEQFF. The chain couples TRBV5-1 to TRBJ2-1, with D possibly TRBD1 on 6 matching bases. Germline V gene data show CDR1 as SGHRS and CDR2 as YFSETQ. The CDR3 runs 12 residues. Trimming removed 3 bases at V and 9 bases at J, with 10 bases between.

The rearrangement joins TRBV28 to TRBJ1-2, with a possible D match to TRBD1 (6 bases). The CDR3 extends over 13 amino acids. Trimming removed 5 bases at V and 7 bases at J, with 14 bases between. Germline V CDR1 and CDR2: MDHEN, SYDVKM. Here the CDR3 reads CASSAPGQRGYTF. The CDR3 nucleotides are TGTGCCAGCAGTGCCCCAGGACAGCGTGGCTACACCTTC.

V and J are TRBV2 and TRBJ1-4; D may be TRBD1 (5 bases). Germline-derived CDR1 and CDR2 are SNHLY and FYNNEI. CDR3 length equals 14 residues. V dropped 10 bases and J dropped 5 bases, with 17 bases sitting between them. DNA for the CDR3: TGTGCCACTCGAAGCGAAGGGGTCAATGAAAAACTGTTTTTT. Translated: CATRSEGVNEKLFF. The whole variable domain, filled in from reference TRBV2 and TRBJ1-4, reads EPEVTQTPSHQVTQMGQEVILRCVPISNHLYFYWYRQILGQKVEFLVSFYNNEISEKSEIFDDQFSVERPDGSNFTLKIRSTKLEDSAMYFCATRSEGVNEKLFFGSGTQLSVL.

This clone has a single count. The chain carries TRBV30 and TRBJ2-2, with a possible D match to TRBD2 (5 bases). Per the germline V gene, CDR1 is GTSNPN and CDR2 is SVGIG (reference sequence). With 4 bases removed from V and 5 bases from J, the gap between germline ends came to 8 bases. The CDR3 loop spans 12 amino acids. CDR3: CAWMSGTGELFF. The CDR3 DNA is TGTGCCTGGATGTCGGGGACCGGGGAGCTGTTTTTT.

This clone was recorded once. This chain connects TRBV7-2 to TRBJ2-1; 7 bases line up with TRBD2. Germline CDR1 SGHTA, CDR2 FQGNSA. This CDR3 spans 16 amino acids. The J segment lost 12 bases and the V segment lost 2 bases, leaving 16 bases of the junction unmatched. CDR3 sequence reads: CASSLRAGPIPRGQFF. CDR3 coding DNA: TGTGCCAGCAGCTTACGAGCGGGGCCTATCCCTCGTGGGCAGTTCTTC.

The chain links TRBV19 to TRBJ2-7, with 7 bases identical to TRBD1. The V gene's germline CDR1 is LNHDA and CDR2 SQIVND (reference sequence). This CDR3 has 13 amino acids. Trimming at V came to 5 bases and at J to 1 base, leaving 2 bases not matched to a gene. The CDR3 sequence is CASSPTGSYEQYF. The CDR3, as DNA: TGTGCCAGTAGTCCGACAGGGTCCTACGAGCAGTACTTC.

This clone was seen only once. The chain is built from TRBV6-5 and TRBJ2-6; 9 bases fit TRBD1. J gave up 6 bases and V 6 bases, and 3 bases lay outside the gene matches. The CDR3 has 14 residues. CDR1 is MNHEY, CDR2 SVGAGI, per germline. In DNA form, the CDR3 reads TGTGCCAGCAGCACAGGGGGCGAGGCCAACGTCCTGACTTTC. As protein: CASSTGGEANVLTF.

The J gene is TRBJ2-3, the V gene TRBV5-1; the match to TRBD2 covers 13 bases. CDR1 is SGHRS, CDR2 YFSETQ, per germline. The CDR3 length is 17 residues. V gave up 3 bases and J gave up 0 bases; unmatched junction bases: 4. DNA of the CDR3: TGCGCCAGCAGCTCGGTACTAGCGGGGGGGAGCACAGATACGCAGTATTTT. This encodes CASSSVLAGGSTDTQYF.

The chain recombines TRBV5-6 with TRBJ2-7; D may be TRBD2 (6 bases). Germline CDR1 SGHDT, CDR2 YYEEEE. Trimming left V 4 bases short and J 1 base short, with 12 bases between. This CDR3 comprises 14 residues. The CDR3 DNA follows: TGTGCCAGCAGCCGGGGACTCCTATCCTACGAGCAGTACTTC. Translated, it gives CASSRGLLSYEQYF.

This chain links TRBV9 with TRBJ1-1, with TRBD1 matching 8 bases. The V and J ends lost 4 bases and 3 bases, in that order; junction bases with no gene match: 2. CDR3 length: 13 residues. Germline CDR1 is SGDLS and CDR2 is YYNGEE. The CDR3 loop is CASSTTGDTEAFF. The CDR3 DNA follows: TGTGCCAGCAGCACGACAGGGGACACTGAAGCTTTCTTT.

The chain combines TRBV12-3 or TRBV12-4 with TRBJ1-1; no clear D gene. The V end was cut by 6 bases, the J end by 5 bases, with 10 bases between. CDR3 size: 12 residues. The CDR3 nucleotides read TGTGCCAGCAGCCACGGAGGAACTGAAGCTTTCTTT. It yields the protein CASSHGGTEAFF.

CDR3 sequence: CASSFWGTPGNTIYF. The CDR3, as DNA: TGTGCCAGCAGTTTCTGGGGGACTCCTGGAAACACCATATATTTT. This rearrangement joins TRBV2 to TRBJ1-3; the D gene is possibly TRBD1 (5 bases). CDR3 length equals 15 residues. In germline, CDR1 is SNHLY, CDR2 FYNNEI. Trimming shortened V by 5 bases and J by 2 bases, and 13 bases separated the two germline ends. Full variable domain (missing parts from reference TRBV2 and TRBJ1-3): EPEVTQTPSHQVTQMGQEVILRCVPISNHLYFYWYRQILGQKVEFLVSFYNNEISEKSEIFDDQFSVERPDGSNFTLKIRSTKLEDSAMYFCASSFWGTPGNTIYFGEGSWLTVV.

This clone has more than one count but fewer than ten. The gene calls are TRBV5-1 and TRBJ1-3, with D unresolved. The CDR3 has 17 amino acids. Germline loops: CDR1 SGHRS, CDR2 YFSETQ. V lost 0 bases to trimming and J lost 0 bases, with 13 bases between them. This CDR3 is CASSLAPQEASGNTIYF. The CDR3 nucleotides read TGCGCCAGCAGCTTGGCACCGCAGGAGGCCTCTGGAAACACCATATATTTT. Complete variable domain (other parts from reference TRBV5-1 and TRBJ1-3): KAGVTQTPRYLIKTRGQQVTLSCSPISGHRSVSWYQQTPGQGLQFLFEYFSETQRNKGNFPGRFSGRQFSNSRSEMNVSTLELGDSALYLCASSLAPQEASGNTIYFGEGSWLTVV.

This chain joins TRBV18 and TRBJ2-4; D perhaps matches TRBD2 (5 bases). Germline V gene data show CDR1 as KGHSH and CDR2 as LQKENI. CDR3 length equals 14 residues. The V and J ends lost 5 bases and 2 bases respectively, with 10 bases between them. CDR3 sequence: CASSDTSSKNIQYF. The CDR3 DNA follows: TGTGCCAGCTCAGATACTAGTTCCAAAAACATTCAGTACTTC.

The rearrangement uses TRBV6-2 or TRBV6-3 and TRBJ2-3; 14 bases fit TRBD2. Losses at the gene ends were 6 bases for V and 8 bases for J; bases not matched to a gene: 13. Germline V gene sequence: CDR1 MNHEY, CDR2 SVGEGT. This CDR3 comprises 17 residues. In nucleotides, the CDR3 is TGTGCCAGCAGCTCAACTACGACTAGCGGGGGGGCCGGTACGCAGTATTTT. Encoded protein: CASSSTTTSGGAGTQYF.

The rearrangement links TRBV12-3 or TRBV12-4 to TRBJ2-7, with D possibly matching TRBD2 (5 bases). V lost 6 bases, J lost 4 bases, and 10 bases lay in between. The CDR3 has 12 residues. The CDR3 protein is CASSPGDYEQYF. The CDR3 DNA follows: TGTGCCAGCAGCCCCGGGGATTACGAGCAGTACTTC.

In this sample, this clone turned up a few times. The chain carries TRBV5-6 and TRBJ1-2; D gene uncertain. V lost 0 bases, J lost 5 bases, and 11 bases lay in between. CDR3 length equals 14 residues. From germline, CDR1 is SGHDT and CDR2 YYEEEE. CDR3 in amino acids: CASSLVQRDYGYTF. CDR3 bases: TGTGCCAGCAGCTTGGTACAGCGGGATTATGGCTACACCTTC.

This clone was seen only a few times. CDR3 loop: CASSYRNQPQHF. DNA for the CDR3: TGTGCCAGTTCCTACAGGAATCAGCCCCAGCATTTT. The gene calls are TRBV19 and TRBJ1-5; tentative D call: TRBD1 (5 bases). This CDR3 has 12 residues. Per germline, CDR1 LNHDA and CDR2 SQIVND (reference sequence). V lost 8 bases and J lost 4, with 9 bases in between.

The rearrangement uses TRBV27 and TRBJ1-1; D might be TRBD1 (5 bases). V shed 6 bases and J shed 0 bases, with 11 bases lying between them. This CDR3 has 14 residues. CDR1 and CDR2 from the germline V gene are MNHEY and SMNVEV (reference sequence). CDR3 protein: CASRPGDVNTEAFF. The DNA for the CDR3 is TGTGCCAGCAGGCCGGGGGACGTGAACACTGAAGCTTTCTTT.

The chain is built from TRBV6-5 and TRBJ1-1; D gene ambiguous. V lost 10 bases to trimming and J lost 8 bases, with 14 bases between them. The CDR3 runs to 11 residues. CDR1 is MNHEY and CDR2 is SVGAGI in the germline V gene. DNA of the CDR3: TGTGCCACCCCACGCGGGTCCGAAGCTTTCTTT. Residues: CATPRGSEAFF.

Details on this clone: Different DNA sequences within this sample yield the same CDR3. The CDR3 DNA reads TGCGCCAGCAGCTCGGGACTAGCGGGATCCACAGATACGCAGTATTTT. Its translation: CASSSGLAGSTDTQYF. The J gene is TRBJ2-3, the V gene TRBV5-1; 13 bases fit TRBD2. The V segment lost 3 bases and the J segment 2 bases; nucleotides outside the gene matches: 3. The CDR3 has 16 residues. Germline-derived CDR1 and CDR2 are SGHRS and YFSETQ.

This rearrangement joins TRBV27 to TRBJ1-1; TRBD1 aligns across 11 bases. J was trimmed by 5 bases and V by 4 bases; bases with no gene match: 3. The germline gives CDR1 MNHEY, CDR2 SMNVEV (reference sequence). CDR3 length: 14 residues. The CDR3 coding sequence is TGTGCCAGCAGTTATGGACAGGGGGCGACTGAAGCTTTCTTT. It specifies CASSYGQGATEAFF.

As regards this clone: A read error may account for a junction end that differs from germline. The rearrangement links TRBV5-4 to TRBJ1-5; tentatively, D is TRBD1 (5 bases). CDR1 and CDR2 (germline): SGHNT, YYREEE (reference sequence). This CDR3 spans 15 amino acids. CDR3 loop: CANSKGQGRNQPQHF. Here the CDR3 DNA reads TGTGCCAACAGCAAAGGGCAGGGCCGCAATCAGCCCCAGCATTTT.

The V gene is TRBV5-1, the J gene TRBJ1-3; 7 nucleotides agree with TRBD1. The CDR3 sequence is 17 residues long. Germline V gene data show CDR1 as SGHRS and CDR2 as YFSETQ. The V and J ends lost 3 bases and 0 bases, in that order; junction bases with no gene match: 9. The DNA of the CDR3 is TGCGCCAGCAGCTGGGGGGTCTACAGGGGCTCTGGAAACACCATATATTTT. As protein: CASSWGVYRGSGNTIYF.

The V call is TRBV25-1, the J call TRBJ2-2, with a weak D call TRBD2 (5 bases). V lost 1 base, J lost 5 bases, and 11 bases lay in between. Germline CDR1 and CDR2: MGHDK and SYGVNS. The CDR3 runs to 15 residues. CDR3 amino acids: CASSESRAPTGELFF. CDR3 nucleotides: TGTGCCAGCAGTGAATCGAGGGCCCCTACCGGGGAGCTGTTTTTT.

The count of this clone is one. The V call is TRBV5-1, the J call TRBJ2-2; 7 nucleotides line up with TRBD1. CDR1 SGHRS and CDR2 YFSETQ come from the germline V gene. The CDR3 consists of 16 residues. Unmatched junction bases numbered 7, after V lost 4 bases and J lost 1 base. The chain's CDR3 is CASSLGQALNTGELFF. The CDR3 nucleotides read TGCGCCAGCAGCCTTGGACAGGCCTTGAACACCGGGGAGCTGTTTTTT.